The text below deals with one TCR beta chain. The CDR3 is made up of 16 amino acids. Germline V lookup: CDR1 SGHRS, CDR2 YFSETQ. J was trimmed by 0 bases and V by 4 bases; bases with no gene match: 4. Described treatment: oral pan-JAK inhibitor, 5-10 mg twice daily. The investigators collected lesional scalp punch biopsies and peripheral blood from alopecia areata patients. This specimen comes from a study of CD8+ T cells in alopecia areata. Overall study context: A 6-month period off drug followed tofacitinib, which lasted 6 to 18 months.

Extracted RNA was reverse transcribed into cDNA, the sequencing template. This table comes from immunoSEQ multiplex PCR, and its TCRdb copy is limited to in-frame clones, with some not included. The data contain under 350,000 clones, 55% to 75% of them singletons. The chain links TRBV5-1 to TRBJ1-6, with 7 bases identical to TRBD1. The TCR originated in a human donor with alopecia areata. The sequencing here drew on CD4+ T cells sorted from blood, taken at week 24, from a patient treated with tofacitinib. CDR3 protein: CASSPRDSSYNSPLHF. Here the CDR3 DNA reads TGCGCCAGCAGCCCTCGGGACAGCTCCTATAATTCACCCCTCCACTTT.